This T cell receptor (beta chain) was identified during a study of cytomegalovirus exposure and HLA in healthy donors. Termini included, the CDR3 measures 15 amino acids. Germline loops: CDR1 SGHRS, CDR2 YFSETQ. Primers for the PCR totalled 60 Vbeta and 13 Jbeta. The protocol was immunoSEQ multiplex PCR, while the TCRdb copy is restricted to in-frame clones and leaves out a portion. The data hold 62,000 or so clones, with 87% observed a single time. Findings and limits, study-wide: Across donors, sequencing depth was assumed by presence/absence analyses to be roughly uniform. Prior analysis indicated that the majority of TCR beta V segments exhibited productivity approximately 87% or approximately 30% of the time. The study flagged approximately 180 TCR beta chains as cytomegalovirus-associated. Usually a TCR sequence was rare, but some public TCRs were found in many donors.

Remarks on this clone: The antigen remains unidentified. The limits of the CDR3 on the DNA are not certain, so only TCRdb's listed CDR3 is given.

This chain connects TRBV5-1 to TRBJ1-1; whether TRBD1, the table's D call, matches the DNA was not checked. This sequence originates from a man between 18 and 29 years old in good health and CMV-seronegative. Material: PBMCs. The CDR3 spells CASSFGPGGDTEAFF.